What follows are 2 T cell receptor beta chains derived from one specimen sequenced in a study of blood T cell repertoires in COVID-19. TCRdb's table, derived via immunoSEQ multiplex PCR, lists solely in-frame clones and lacks some. The table shows around 250,000 clones, with 90% occurring only once. The material sequenced was PBMCs or T cells enriched from blood (not recorded which). The receptors here all came from a man over 45 who had been exposed to COVID-19.

The V call is TRBV29-1, the J call TRBJ2-5; 8 nucleotides agree with TRBD1. Trimming cost V 3 bases and J 5 bases; bases outside gene matches: 8. This CDR3 is built from 14 residues. Germline CDR1 is SQVTM and CDR2 is ANQGSEA. The CDR3 DNA reads as TGCAGCGTTGAGCCAGGGGGCTTCCGCGAGACCCAGTACTTC. Translation gives CSVEPGGFRETQYF.

This chain connects TRBV29-1 to TRBJ1-1; no clear D gene. Germline lookup yields CDR1 SQVTM and CDR2 ANQGSEA. The CDR3 spans 11 residues. The ends were cut back, 4 bases at V and 8 bases at J, with 11 bases in the middle. CDR3 nucleotide sequence: TGCAGCGTTGGAACAAGCGGGGAAGCTTTCTTT. It specifies CSVGTSGEAFF. The whole variable domain, remainder taken from reference TRBV29-1 and TRBJ1-1, is SAVISQKPSRDICQRGTSLTIQCQVDSQVTMMFWYRQQPGQSLTLIATANQGSEATYESGFVIDKFPISRPNLTFSTLTVSNMSPEDSSIYLCSVGTSGEAFFGQGTRLTVV.